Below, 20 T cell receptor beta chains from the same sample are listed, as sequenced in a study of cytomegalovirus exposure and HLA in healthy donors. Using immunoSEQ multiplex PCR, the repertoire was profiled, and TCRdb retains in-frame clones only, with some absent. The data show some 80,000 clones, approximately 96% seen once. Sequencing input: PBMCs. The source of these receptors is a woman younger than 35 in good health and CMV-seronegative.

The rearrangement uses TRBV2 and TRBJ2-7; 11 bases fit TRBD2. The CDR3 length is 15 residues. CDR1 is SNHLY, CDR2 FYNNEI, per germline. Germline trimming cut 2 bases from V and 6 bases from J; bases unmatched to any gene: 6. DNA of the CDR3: TGTGCCAGCAGTGAACAACTAGCGGGAGCTGCCGAGCAGTACTTC. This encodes CASSEQLAGAAEQYF.

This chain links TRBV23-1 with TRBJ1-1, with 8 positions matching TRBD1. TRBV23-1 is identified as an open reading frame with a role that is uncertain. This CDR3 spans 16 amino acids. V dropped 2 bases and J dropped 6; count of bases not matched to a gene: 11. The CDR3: CASSQGLGQGGPEAFF. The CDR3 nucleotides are TGCGCCAGCAGTCAAGGACTCGGACAGGGTGGGCCTGAAGCTTTCTTT.

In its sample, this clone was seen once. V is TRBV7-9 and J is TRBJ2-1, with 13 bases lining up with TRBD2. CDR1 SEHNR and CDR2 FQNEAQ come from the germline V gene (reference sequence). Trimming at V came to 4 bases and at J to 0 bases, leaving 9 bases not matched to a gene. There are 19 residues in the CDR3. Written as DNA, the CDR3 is TGTGCCAGCAGCTCTACTAGCGGGAGGGCCCCGGGCTCCTACAATGAGCAGTTCTTC. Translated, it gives CASSSTSGRAPGSYNEQFF.

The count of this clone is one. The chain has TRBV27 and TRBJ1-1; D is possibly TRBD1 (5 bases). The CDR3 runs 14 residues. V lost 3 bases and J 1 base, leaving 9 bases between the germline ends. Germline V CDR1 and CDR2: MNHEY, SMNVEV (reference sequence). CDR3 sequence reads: CASSFGGSNTEAFF. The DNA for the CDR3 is TGTGCCAGCAGTTTCGGGGGATCGAACACTGAAGCTTTCTTT.

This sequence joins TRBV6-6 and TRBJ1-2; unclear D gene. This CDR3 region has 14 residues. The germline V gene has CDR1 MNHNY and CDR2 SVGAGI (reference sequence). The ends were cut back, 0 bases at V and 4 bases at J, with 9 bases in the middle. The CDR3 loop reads CASSYSREVYGYTF. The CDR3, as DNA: TGTGCCAGCAGTTACTCACGGGAGGTCTATGGCTACACCTTC.

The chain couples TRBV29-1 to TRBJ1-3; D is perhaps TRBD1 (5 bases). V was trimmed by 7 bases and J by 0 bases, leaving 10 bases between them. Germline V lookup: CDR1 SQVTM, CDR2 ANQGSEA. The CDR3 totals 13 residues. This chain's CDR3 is CSATGNSGNTIYF. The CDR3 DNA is TGCAGCGCTACAGGAAACTCTGGAAACACCATATATTTT.

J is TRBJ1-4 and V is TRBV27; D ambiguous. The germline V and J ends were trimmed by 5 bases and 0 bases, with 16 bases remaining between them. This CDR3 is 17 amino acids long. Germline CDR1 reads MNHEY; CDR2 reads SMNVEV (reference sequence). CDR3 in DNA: TGTGCCAGCAGTGGTACGGGAGCCCTTGCAACTAATGAAAAACTGTTTTTT. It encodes CASSGTGALATNEKLFF.

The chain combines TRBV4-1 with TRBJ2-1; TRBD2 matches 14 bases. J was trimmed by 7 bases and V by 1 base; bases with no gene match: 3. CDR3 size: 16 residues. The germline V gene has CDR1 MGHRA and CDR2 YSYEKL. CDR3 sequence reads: CASSQGGLAGVNEQFF. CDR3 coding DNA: TGCGCCAGCAGCCAAGGGGGACTAGCGGGAGTAAATGAGCAGTTCTTC.

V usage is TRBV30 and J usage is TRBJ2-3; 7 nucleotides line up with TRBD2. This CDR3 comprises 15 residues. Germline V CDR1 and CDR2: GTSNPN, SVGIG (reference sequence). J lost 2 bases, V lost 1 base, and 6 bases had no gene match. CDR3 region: CAWSGLAVLTDTQYF. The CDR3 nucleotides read TGTGCCTGGAGTGGCCTAGCGGTCCTCACAGATACGCAGTATTTT.

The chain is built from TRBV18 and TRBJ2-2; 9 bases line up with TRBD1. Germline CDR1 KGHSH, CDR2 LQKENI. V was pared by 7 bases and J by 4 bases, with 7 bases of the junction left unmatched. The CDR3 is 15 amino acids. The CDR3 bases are TGTGCCAGCTTTCCCGGGACAGGGATCACCGGGGAGCTGTTTTTT. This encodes CASFPGTGITGELFF.

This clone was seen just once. CDR3 nucleotides: TGTGCCAGCAGCTCAGTGACAGGGGGGGAAAACACCATATATTTT. Translating it yields CASSSVTGGENTIYF. The genes are TRBV11-2 and TRBJ1-3; 9 nucleotides align to TRBD1. The CDR3 loop spans 15 amino acids. Germline V gives CDR1 SGHAT, CDR2 FQNNGV. Losses at the gene ends were 4 bases for V and 6 bases for J; bases not matched to a gene: 7. Full variable domain (remainder filled in from reference TRBV11-2 and TRBJ1-3): EAGVAQSPRYKIIEKRQSVAFWCNPISGHATLYWYQQILGQGPKLLIQFQNNGVVDDSQLPKDRFSAERLKGVDSTLKIQPAKLEDSAVYLCASSSVTGGENTIYFGEGSWLTVV.

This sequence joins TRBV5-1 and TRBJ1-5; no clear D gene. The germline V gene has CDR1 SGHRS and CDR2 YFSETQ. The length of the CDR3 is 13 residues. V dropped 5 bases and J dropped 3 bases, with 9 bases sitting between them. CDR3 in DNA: TGCGCCAGCAGAGAGGGTTACAATCAGCCCCAGCATTTT. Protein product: CASREGYNQPQHF.

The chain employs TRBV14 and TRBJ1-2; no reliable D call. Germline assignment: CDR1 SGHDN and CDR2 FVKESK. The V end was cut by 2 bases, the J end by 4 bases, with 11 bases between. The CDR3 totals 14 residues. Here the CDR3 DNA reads TGTGCCAGCAGCCAAAACCTCAACAGCTATGGCTACACCTTC. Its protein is CASSQNLNSYGYTF.

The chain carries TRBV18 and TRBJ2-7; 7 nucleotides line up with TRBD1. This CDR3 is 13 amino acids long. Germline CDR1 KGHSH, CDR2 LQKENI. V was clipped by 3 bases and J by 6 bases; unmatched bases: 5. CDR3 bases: TGTGCCAGCTCACCGACAGGGTCGGCCGAGCAGTACTTC. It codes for CASSPTGSAEQYF.

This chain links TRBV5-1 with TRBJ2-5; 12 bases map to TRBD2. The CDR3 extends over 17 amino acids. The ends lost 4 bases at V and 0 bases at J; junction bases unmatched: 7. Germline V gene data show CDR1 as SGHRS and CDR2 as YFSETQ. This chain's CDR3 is CASSPLAGGGHQETQYF. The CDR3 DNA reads TGCGCCAGCAGCCCGCTAGCGGGAGGGGGGCACCAAGAGACCCAGTACTTC.

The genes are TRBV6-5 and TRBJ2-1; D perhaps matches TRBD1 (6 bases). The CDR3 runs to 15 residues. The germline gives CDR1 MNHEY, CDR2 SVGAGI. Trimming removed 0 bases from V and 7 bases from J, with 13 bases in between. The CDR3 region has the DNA TGTGCCAGCAGTTACTCGGGGGCGGGCGGGAATGAGCAGTTCTTC. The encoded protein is CASSYSGAGGNEQFF.

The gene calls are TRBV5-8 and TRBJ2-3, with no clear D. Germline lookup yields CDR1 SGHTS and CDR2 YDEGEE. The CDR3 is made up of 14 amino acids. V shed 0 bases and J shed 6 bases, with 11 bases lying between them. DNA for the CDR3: TGTGCCAGCAGCTTGGGGCAGGCCTCGGATACGCAGTATTTT. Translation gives CASSLGQASDTQYF.

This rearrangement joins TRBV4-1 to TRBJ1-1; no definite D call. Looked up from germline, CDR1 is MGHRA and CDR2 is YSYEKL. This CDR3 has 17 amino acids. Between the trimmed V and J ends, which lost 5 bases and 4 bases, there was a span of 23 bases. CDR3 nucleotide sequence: TGCGCCAGCAGCTCCAAGATCGGGCCGGGAGAGGGCACTGAAGCTTTCTTT. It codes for CASSSKIGPGEGTEAFF.

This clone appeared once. Here the CDR3 DNA reads TGTGCCAGCAGTCGTGGGCCTAGCGGCTCCTACGAGCAGTACTTC. Amino acid sequence: CASSRGPSGSYEQYF. The J gene is TRBJ2-7, the V gene TRBV28; TRBD2 agrees at 7 bases. The V segment lost 5 bases and the J segment 0 bases; nucleotides outside the gene matches: 7. The CDR3 covers 15 residues. The germline V gene encodes CDR1 MDHEN and CDR2 SYDVKM.

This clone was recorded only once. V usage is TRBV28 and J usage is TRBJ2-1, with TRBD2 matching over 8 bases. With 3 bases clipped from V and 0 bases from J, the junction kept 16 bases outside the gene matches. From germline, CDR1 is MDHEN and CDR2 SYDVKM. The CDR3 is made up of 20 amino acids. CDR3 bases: TGTGCCAGCAGTTTCGATTCCGGGGGGGCCCGACAAAGCTCCTACAATGAGCAGTTCTTC. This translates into CASSFDSGGARQSSYNEQFF.